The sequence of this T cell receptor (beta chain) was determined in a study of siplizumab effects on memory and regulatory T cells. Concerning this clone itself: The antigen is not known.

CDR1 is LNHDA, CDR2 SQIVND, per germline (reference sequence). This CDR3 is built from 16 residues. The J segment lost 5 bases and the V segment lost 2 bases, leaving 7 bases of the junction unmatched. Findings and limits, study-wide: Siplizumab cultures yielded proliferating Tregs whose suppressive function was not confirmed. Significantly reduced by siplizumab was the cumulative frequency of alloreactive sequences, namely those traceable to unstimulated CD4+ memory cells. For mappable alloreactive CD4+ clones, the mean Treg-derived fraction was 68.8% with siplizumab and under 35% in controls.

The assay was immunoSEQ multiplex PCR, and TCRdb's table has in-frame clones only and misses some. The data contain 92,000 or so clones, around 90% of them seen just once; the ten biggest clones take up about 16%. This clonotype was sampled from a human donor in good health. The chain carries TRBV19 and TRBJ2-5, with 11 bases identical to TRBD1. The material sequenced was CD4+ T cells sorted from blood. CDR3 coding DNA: TGTGCCAGTAGTATAAGACCCGGGACAGGGGGTGAGACCCAGTACTTC. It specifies CASSIRPGTGGETQYF.